The next 31 T cell receptor beta chains were all read from a single sample in a study of blood T cell repertoires in COVID-19. Assay: immunoSEQ multiplex PCR; the TCRdb copy retains only in-frame clones and omits some. The table has 150,000 to 180,000 clones, roughly 84% seen once. The specimen sequenced was peripheral blood. The receptors come from a woman aged 55-70 years with COVID-19, enrolled during active disease.

This clone was counted once. The chain recombines TRBV11-2 with TRBJ1-1; 7 bases match TRBD1. Germline loops: CDR1 SGHAT, CDR2 FQNNGV. V lost 7 bases, J lost 3 bases, and 17 bases stayed unmatched. CDR3 length: 17 amino acids. CDR3 sequence: CASTPPLTGYGHTEAFF. The CDR3 nucleotides read TGTGCCAGCACTCCGCCCCTGACAGGGTACGGGCACACTGAAGCTTTCTTT.

The V call is TRBV5-4, the J call TRBJ1-1, with TRBD1 as a possible D gene (5 bases). The germline V gene encodes CDR1 SGHNT and CDR2 YYREEE (reference sequence). V shed 0 bases and J shed 1 base, with 7 bases lying between them. The CDR3 has 14 amino acids. Written as DNA, the CDR3 is TGTGCCAGCAGCTTGGCCGGGGGGAACACTGAAGCTTTCTTT. It encodes CASSLAGGNTEAFF. The variable domain in full, completed from reference TRBV5-4 and TRBJ1-1, reads ETGVTQSPTHLIKTRGQQVTLRCSSQSGHNTVSWYQQALGQGPQFIFQYYREEENGRGNFPPRFSGLQFPNYSSELNVNALELDDSALYLCASSLAGGNTEAFFGQGTRLTVV.

This clone was seen once. V is TRBV12-5 and J is TRBJ2-2, with D maybe TRBD1 (6 bases). This CDR3 is built from 18 residues. Trimming took 6 bases from V and 5 from J, leaving 25 bases between them. CDR1 and CDR2 from the germline V gene are LGHNT and FRNRAP. The CDR3 DNA sequence: TGTGCTAGTGGCCCTCCTTCGACAGGAAACTATGGGACCGGGGAGCTGTTTTTT. Translated: CASGPPSTGNYGTGELFF.

This clone was counted a single time. The gene calls are TRBV6-1 and TRBJ1-2; no reliable D call. Germline CDR1 reads MNHNS; CDR2 reads SASEGT. The CDR3 totals 14 residues. V lost 0 bases and J lost 7, with 12 bases in between. The DNA of the CDR3 is TGTGCCAGCAGTGAAGCGGGCCTCGAGTCTGGCTACACCTTC. Translated, it gives CASSEAGLESGYTF.

The chain has TRBV15 and TRBJ2-3, with 12 bases identical to TRBD2. V was pared by 3 bases and J by 3 bases, with 10 bases of the junction left unmatched. Germline CDR1 LNHNV, CDR2 YYDKDF (reference sequence). The CDR3 runs to 18 residues. CDR3 residues: CATSSGASGGAWTDTQYF. The CDR3 DNA reads as TGTGCCACCAGCAGCGGGGCTAGCGGGGGGGCCTGGACAGATACGCAGTATTTT. Complete variable domain (other parts from reference TRBV15 and TRBJ2-3): DAMVIQNPRYQVTQFGKPVTLSCSQTLNHNVMYWYQQKSSQAPKLLFHYYDKDFNNEADTPDNFQSRRPNTSFCFLDIRSPGLGDTAMYLCATSSGASGGAWTDTQYFGPGTRLTVL.

This chain uses TRBV10-3 with TRBJ2-7, with 12 bases lining up with TRBD1. This CDR3 region has 15 residues. J gave up 5 bases and V 7 bases, and 9 bases lay outside the gene matches. Germline-derived CDR1 and CDR2 are ENHRY and SYGVKD. The CDR3 DNA reads TGTGCCATCACCCAAGGTGGGACAGGGGGCGACGAGCAGTACTTC. Translated, it gives CAITQGGTGGDEQYF.

This clone was seen a handful of times. The chain combines TRBV25-1 with TRBJ1-6; TRBD1 agrees at 10 bases. Unmatched junction bases numbered 6, after V lost 6 bases and J lost 10 bases. Germline assignment: CDR1 MGHDK and CDR2 SYGVNS. CDR3 size: 14 residues. CDR3 sequence (DNA): TGTGCCAGCAGGGGGACAGGGGTGTTATCACCCCTCCACTTT. It yields the protein CASRGTGVLSPLHF.

The chain couples TRBV2 to TRBJ1-2; D is perhaps TRBD1 (6 bases). The V end lost 9 bases, the J end lost 2 bases, and 7 bases lay between the germline ends. The CDR3 sequence is 11 residues long. Germline V gene data show CDR1 as SNHLY and CDR2 as FYNNEI. The CDR3 DNA reads as TGTGCCAGTCAGGGGAACTATGGCTACACCTTC. Its protein is CASQGNYGYTF.

Points on this clone: Other DNA sequences in the sample encode the same CDR3. This chain uses TRBV7-2 with TRBJ2-1, with D maybe TRBD2 (5 bases). Germline CDR1 SGHTA, CDR2 FQGNSA. Trimming took off 2 bases at V and 0 bases at J, with 8 bases between the two ends. The CDR3 length is 15 residues. As DNA, the CDR3 is TGTGCCAGCAGCTTACTGGGGAGCTCCTACAATGAGCAGTTCTTC. It specifies CASSLLGSSYNEQFF.

The gene calls are TRBV19 and TRBJ1-6, with 10 bases matching TRBD1. V lost 5 bases and J lost 6; bases outside the gene matches: 4. Germline lookup yields CDR1 LNHDA and CDR2 SQIVND (reference sequence). The CDR3 extends over 15 amino acids. The chain's CDR3 is CASSLRDRGNSPLHF. CDR3 nucleotides: TGTGCCAGTAGTCTCCGGGACAGGGGTAATTCACCCCTCCACTTT.

The rearrangement links TRBV19 to TRBJ1-1; 7 bases are a match to TRBD1. Germline trimming cut 6 bases from V and 1 base from J; bases unmatched to any gene: 5. Germline-derived CDR1 and CDR2 are LNHDA and SQIVND (reference sequence). The CDR3 runs 14 residues. The CDR3 sequence: CASSAGGWNTEAFF. DNA for the CDR3: TGTGCCAGTAGCGCAGGGGGATGGAACACTGAAGCTTTCTTT.

This clone has more than one count but fewer than ten. The V and J genes are TRBV24-1 and TRBJ1-2; TRBD1 matches 9 bases. The CDR3 extends over 14 amino acids. J lost 8 bases, V lost 10 bases, and 13 bases had no gene match. Germline V gene lookup returns CDR1 KGHDR and CDR2 SFDVKD. The CDR3 DNA reads as TGTGCCACTGTCGACCAGGGACAGGGTAACGGCTACACCTTC. Protein product: CATVDQGQGNGYTF.

This rearrangement joins TRBV11-2 to TRBJ2-3; possibly TRBD2 for D (5 bases). Germline lookup yields CDR1 SGHAT and CDR2 FQNNGV. The CDR3 totals 11 residues. V shed 6 bases and J shed 6 bases, with 7 bases lying between them. This CDR3 is CASRREDTQYF. The CDR3 DNA is TGTGCCAGCAGGAGGGAGGATACGCAGTATTTT.

This clone was seen only a few times. This chain links TRBV7-3 with TRBJ1-1; TRBD1 might be the D (5 bases). CDR3 length equals 14 residues. V was clipped by 4 bases and J by 1 base, with 10 bases between them. CDR1 and CDR2 from the germline V gene are SGHTA and FQGTGA. Here the CDR3 DNA reads TGTGCCAGCAGCTCGAAGGGGCAGAACACTGAAGCTTTCTTT. This codes for CASSSKGQNTEAFF.

CDR3 nucleotide sequence: TGTGCCAGCTCACCAGTCGAGGGTAGGGAGACCCAGTACTTC. Its protein is CASSPVEGRETQYF. The chain links TRBV18 to TRBJ2-5, with TRBD2 as a possible D gene (5 bases). Trimming stripped 2 bases from V and 5 bases from J, with 12 bases between. The CDR3 totals 14 residues. Germline CDR1 is KGHSH and CDR2 is LQKENI.

This clone was observed a few times. This sequence joins TRBV5-5 and TRBJ2-5; D may be TRBD2 (6 bases). CDR1 and CDR2 (germline): SGHKS, YYEKEE (reference sequence). The V gene lost 0 bases and the J gene lost 0 bases, with 15 bases spanning the gap. This CDR3 is 17 amino acids long. This chain's CDR3 is CASSLDVGGPDQETQYF. The CDR3 bases are TGTGCCAGCAGCTTGGATGTGGGGGGACCGGACCAAGAGACCCAGTACTTC.

The table lists this clone with a count of one. CDR3: CASTPSRTGELFF. The CDR3 nucleotides are TGTGCCAGCACCCCGAGTCGCACCGGGGAGCTGTTTTTT. The chain links TRBV12-3 or TRBV12-4 to TRBJ2-2; no reliable D call. Trimming pared 7 bases from V and 4 bases from J, leaving 10 bases between. The CDR3 extends over 13 amino acids.

The V call is TRBV29-1, the J call TRBJ2-2, with D maybe TRBD1 (5 bases). The CDR3 extends over 15 amino acids. Germline assignment: CDR1 SQVTM and CDR2 ANQGSEA. Between the trimmed V and J ends, which lost 4 bases and 0 bases, there was a span of 12 bases. CDR3 loop: CSVGTTSANTGELFF. CDR3 nucleotide sequence: TGCAGCGTTGGGACAACCTCCGCGAACACCGGGGAGCTGTTTTTT.

This chain uses TRBV6-5 with TRBJ1-6; TRBD1 matches 8 bases. Trimming took 6 bases from V and 6 from J; bases not matched to a gene: 4. This CDR3 region has 14 residues. Germline V gene lookup returns CDR1 MNHEY and CDR2 SVGAGI. CDR3 protein: CASSRGQGNSPLHF. For the CDR3, the DNA is TGTGCCAGCAGCCGTGGACAGGGTAATTCACCCCTCCACTTT.

The CDR3 is CASSYSGGTGELFF. The CDR3 DNA is TGTGCCAGCAGTTACTCAGGGGGCACCGGGGAGCTGTTTTTT. V gene TRBV6-5 combines with J gene TRBJ2-2, with a tentative D call TRBD1 (6 bases). CDR1 is MNHEY and CDR2 is SVGAGI in the germline V gene. Between the trimmed V and J ends, which lost 0 bases and 4 bases, there was a span of 6 bases. The CDR3 sequence is 14 residues long.

The chain links TRBV9 to TRBJ1-3; no clear D gene. The CDR3 extends over 15 amino acids. Trimming pared 4 bases from V and 0 bases from J, leaving 11 bases between. Germline loops: CDR1 SGDLS, CDR2 YYNGEE. The CDR3 region is CASSRERSSGNTIYF. The CDR3 bases are TGTGCCAGCAGCCGGGAAAGGAGCTCTGGAAACACCATATATTTT. The full variable domain, in which reference TRBV9 and TRBJ1-3 provide the parts outside the CDR3, is DSGVTQTPKHLITATGQRVTLRCSPRSGDLSVYWYQQSLDQGLQFLIQYYNGEERAKGNILERFSAQQFPDLHSELNLSSLELGDSALYFCASSRERSSGNTIYFGEGSWLTVV.

The chain combines TRBV18 with TRBJ2-5; 9 bases match TRBD1. V shed 4 bases, J shed 4 bases, and the junction held 10 bases outside the gene matches. Germline V lookup: CDR1 KGHSH, CDR2 LQKENI. This CDR3 has 16 amino acids. DNA of the CDR3: TGTGCCAGCTCACGGTTGGGACAGGGAAATCGAGAGACCCAGTACTTC. It encodes CASSRLGQGNRETQYF.

V gene TRBV11-2 combines with J gene TRBJ2-5; TRBD2 aligns across 8 bases. This CDR3 has 15 amino acids. Germline CDR1 is SGHAT and CDR2 is FQNNGV. Germline trimming cut 5 bases from V and 4 bases from J; bases unmatched to any gene: 9. The CDR3 sequence is CASSRGGGGAETQYF. The DNA for the CDR3 is TGTGCCAGCAGCCGGGGGGGCGGGGGCGCAGAGACCCAGTACTTC.

The chain links TRBV29-1 to TRBJ1-3; 7 bases are a match to TRBD1. Germline-derived CDR1 and CDR2 are SQVTM and ANQGSEA. Trimming at V came to 5 bases and at J to 0 bases, leaving 4 bases not matched to a gene. CDR3 length: 14 residues. The CDR3 loop is CSVRGRNSGNTIYF. The CDR3 DNA follows: TGCAGCGTTAGGGGGCGGAACTCTGGAAACACCATATATTTT.

This sequence joins TRBV7-3 and TRBJ2-5; 9 nucleotides match TRBD1. Trimming at V came to 4 bases and at J to 2 bases, leaving 2 bases not matched to a gene. The CDR3 length is 14 residues. In germline, CDR1 is SGHTA, CDR2 FQGTGA. Here the CDR3 DNA reads TGTGCCAGCAGCTGGACAGGGGTACAAGAGACCCAGTACTTC. It specifies CASSWTGVQETQYF.

This clone came up a few times. The chain combines TRBV19 with TRBJ1-3, with D hard to call. Germline lookup yields CDR1 LNHDA and CDR2 SQIVND (reference sequence). The CDR3 has 14 residues. V gave up 0 bases and J gave up 0 bases, with 3 bases separating them. The DNA for the CDR3 is TGTGCCAGTAGTATAGATCTCTCTGGAAACACCATATATTTT. Translating it yields CASSIDLSGNTIYF.

V is TRBV19 and J is TRBJ1-6; D gene unclear. Trimming took off 3 bases at V and 10 bases at J, with 13 bases between the two ends. This CDR3 contains 14 residues. Germline assignment: CDR1 LNHDA and CDR2 SQIVND (reference sequence). DNA for the CDR3: TGTGCCAGTAGTATCGGGAGGCTTCTATCACCCCTCCACTTT. It is translated as CASSIGRLLSPLHF.

This clone has just one count. The J gene is TRBJ1-5, the V gene TRBV6-5, with D perhaps matching TRBD1 (5 bases). The V end was cut by 2 bases, the J end by 7 bases, with 9 bases between. CDR1 MNHEY and CDR2 SVGAGI come from the germline V gene. This CDR3 has 13 amino acids. DNA of the CDR3: TGTGCCAGCAGTTACCGGGGGGGGCAGCCCCAGCATTTT. As protein: CASSYRGGQPQHF.

The rearrangement links TRBV3-1 (or the pseudogene TRBV3-2) to TRBJ2-1; D unclear. Germline V gene sequence: CDR1 LGHDT, CDR2 YNNKEL (reference sequence). Trimming cost V 2 bases and J 1 base, with 9 bases left between them. The length of the CDR3 is 15 residues. The chain's CDR3 is CASSQWQVSYNEQFF. CDR3 nucleotides: TGTGCCAGCAGCCAATGGCAGGTATCCTACAATGAGCAGTTCTTC.

V gene TRBV5-1 combines with J gene TRBJ2-2; 7 nucleotides agree with TRBD2. After removal of 0 bases from V and 2 bases from J, the junction contained 4 bases not matched to a gene. Germline-derived CDR1 and CDR2 are SGHRS and YFSETQ. The length of the CDR3 is 16 residues. The CDR3 region is CASSLGTRSNTGELFF. The CDR3 DNA is TGCGCCAGCAGCTTGGGGACTAGATCCAACACCGGGGAGCTGTTTTTT.

This chain connects TRBV6-5 to TRBJ1-2; 9 bases are a match to TRBD1. Germline assignment: CDR1 MNHEY and CDR2 SVGAGI. V was clipped by 5 bases and J by 3 bases; unmatched bases: 4. This CDR3 contains 14 residues. In DNA form, the CDR3 reads TGTGCCAGCAGTACAGGGGGCGCTCACTATGGCTACACCTTC. Protein sequence: CASSTGGAHYGYTF.